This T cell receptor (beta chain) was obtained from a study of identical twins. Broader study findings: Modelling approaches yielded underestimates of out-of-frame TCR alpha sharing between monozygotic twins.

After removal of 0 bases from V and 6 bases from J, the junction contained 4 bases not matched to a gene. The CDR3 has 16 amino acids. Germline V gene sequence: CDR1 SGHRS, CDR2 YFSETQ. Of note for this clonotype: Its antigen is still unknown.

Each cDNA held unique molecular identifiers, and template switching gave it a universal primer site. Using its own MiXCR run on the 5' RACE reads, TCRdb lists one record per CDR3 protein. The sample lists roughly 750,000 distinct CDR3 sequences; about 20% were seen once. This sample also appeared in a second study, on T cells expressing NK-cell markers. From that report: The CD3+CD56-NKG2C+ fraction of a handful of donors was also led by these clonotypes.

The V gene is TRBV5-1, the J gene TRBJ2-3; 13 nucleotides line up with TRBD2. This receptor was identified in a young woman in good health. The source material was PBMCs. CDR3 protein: CASSLETSGGSDTQYF. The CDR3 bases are TGCGCCAGCAGCTTGGAGACTAGCGGGGGGTCGGATACGCAGTATTTT. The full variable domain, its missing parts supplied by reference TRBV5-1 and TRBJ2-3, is KAGVTQTPRYLIKTRGQQVTLSCSPISGHRSVSWYQQTPGQGLQFLFEYFSETQRNKGNFPGRFSGRQFSNSRSEMNVSTLELGDSALYLCASSLETSGGSDTQYFGPGTRLTVL.